These T cell receptor beta chains were read from a single sample in a study of Graves' ophthalmopathy and Graves' hyperthyroidism. From the multiplex PCR reads, TCRdb called clonotypes with MiXCR, one entry per CDR3 protein. The sample lists more than 550,000 distinct CDR3 sequences, roughly two fifths seen once, with around 3.3% in the top ten. Sequencing input: peripheral blood. All receptors come from an adult man with Graves' ophthalmopathy. The CDR3 runs from the conserved cysteine through the conserved F or W. Fields, in order: clone size, J gene, V gene, D gene, CDR3 DNA, CDR3 protein. A D gene is named only where the DNA matches it firmly. Some rows have no size entry. The others give once, few or many, or a class for an expanded clone.

.	TRBJ2-7	TRBV10-3	.	TGTGCCCCGTTTGACGAGCAGTACTTC	CAPFDEQYF
.	TRBJ1-5	TRBV7-7	.	TGTGCTAGCAGCTTAGAGGGTCGGACGGCCATAGGGCCCCAGCATTTT	CASSLEGRTAIGPQHF
few	TRBJ2-5	TRBV5-1	.	TGCGCCAGCAGTCAAAAATCTATCGGCCAAGAGACCCAGTACTTC	CASSQKSIGQETQYF
.	TRBJ2-7	TRBV12-5	TRBD2	TGTGCTAGTGGTTTGAGTCTGACTAGCGCAAGACCCTACGAGCAGTACTTC	CASGLSLTSARPYEQYF
.	TRBJ2-7	TRBV7-2	TRBD2	TGTGCCAGCAGCCCCGTACCCTTAGCGGGAGACGAGCAGTACTTC	CASSPVPLAGDEQYF
many	TRBJ2-5	TRBV20-1	TRBD2	TGCAGTGCTAGGGGACTAGCGGGAGCCCTCCAAGAGACCCAGTACTTC	CSARGLAGALQETQYF
.	TRBJ2-6	TRBV5-6	TRBD1	TGTGCCAGCAGCCTGACAGGGGGAGTAGGAGGGGCCAACGTCCTGACTTTC	CASSLTGGVGGANVLTF
few	TRBJ1-6	TRBV20-1	.	TGCAGTGCTAGAGATCAAGGAAGGGCCTCGTATAATTCACCCCTCCACTTT	CSARDQGRASYNSPLHF
few	TRBJ2-7	TRBV20-1	.	TGCAGTGCTTCCAAGACGAGCGGGTCGACAATGGGGGAGCAGTACTTC	CSASKTSGSTMGEQYF
.	TRBJ2-7	TRBV10-3	TRBD2	TGTGCCATCAGTTTAGCGGGAGGAGTCAACGAGCAGTACTTC	CAISLAGGVNEQYF
.	TRBJ2-6	TRBV25-1	.	TGTGCCAGCAGCCGAAGGGGGGGTCGACAGGGCATCTCTGGGGCCAACGTCCTGACTTTC	CASSRRGGRQGISGANVLTF
many	TRBJ1-1	TRBV12-3/TRBV12-4	TRBD1	TGTGCCAGCAGTCCCGACAGGGCTGAAGCTTTCTTT	CASSPDRAEAFF
many	TRBJ2-7	TRBV29-1	.	TGCAGCGTCGGCGGGGGCAGCTCCTACGAGCAGTACTTC	CSVGGGSSYEQYF